These T cell receptor beta chains were read from a single sample in a study of T-cell memory formation after mild COVID-19. TCRdb redid the calling of the 5' RACE reads with MiXCR, one entry per CDR3 protein. The sample holds 250,000 to 300,000 distinct CDR3 sequences, 15% to 20% seen once. The sample taken for sequencing was PBMCs or a T cell subset sorted from them (not recorded which). The source of these receptors is a man between 18 and 29 years old who had mild COVID-19 (a few samples of this study predate the infection). Cell type and time point are not known. CDR3s include the opening cysteine and the closing phenylalanine or tryptophan.

J gene	V gene	CDR3 protein
TRBJ2-3	TRBV5-1	CASSLGTSGTTDTQYF
TRBJ2-5	TRBV7-7	CASSLGGGPETQYF
TRBJ1-1	TRBV20-1	CSARALGLNTEAFF
TRBJ1-2	TRBV27	CASRSSGGDGYTF
TRBJ1-1	TRBV4-3	CASSQEWARPMNTEAFF
TRBJ1-6	TRBV27	CASSLQYSVSALHF
TRBJ2-3	TRBV7-9	CASSSSGVSTDTQYF
TRBJ2-7	TRBV5-1	CATAPARGVSYEQYF
TRBJ2-7	TRBV2	CASSAPGKSSYEQYF
TRBJ2-1	TRBV10-3	CAISAGTSEVTEQFF
TRBJ1-2	TRBV19	CASSSVQGAYGYTF
TRBJ2-1	TRBV20-1	CSARRAPYNEQFF
TRBJ2-7	TRBV24-1	CATSSQDRGHNEQYF
TRBJ2-1	TRBV7-9	CASSLGRTGDEQFF
TRBJ2-4	TRBV7-9	CASSSGGIQYF
TRBJ1-2	TRBV7-2	CASSPQGFYGYTF
TRBJ1-6	TRBV5-1	CASSLFPYSPLHF
TRBJ2-2	TRBV7-3	CASSLTGDRGTGELFF
TRBJ2-6	TRBV4-3	CASSRQGSGANVLTF
TRBJ1-6	TRBV6-2/TRBV6-3	CASYDGRALHF
TRBJ1-2	TRBV6-2/TRBV6-3	CASSYAFPGSGRGYTF
TRBJ2-3	TRBV5-1	CASSSRDPRADTQYF
TRBJ2-3	TRBV4-3	CASSQVRVSTDTQYF
TRBJ2-5	TRBV6-5	CASRLSGWETQYF
TRBJ2-5	TRBV11-2	CASKPGSGARGETQYF
TRBJ2-7	TRBV10-3	CATRDSLLEQYF
TRBJ1-1	TRBV6-2/TRBV6-3	CASSSQGGGRGGTEAFF
TRBJ2-1	TRBV20-1	CSARGRFQGSSYNEQFF
TRBJ2-3	TRBV12-3/TRBV12-4	CASSYRGTGMFGHTQYF
TRBJ1-2	TRBV12-3/TRBV12-4	CASSFDSGLGYTF
TRBJ2-6	TRBV6-5	CASSYFVSGANVLTF
TRBJ1-1	TRBV7-9	CASSRDGNTEAFF
TRBJ1-2	TRBV7-2	CASSYGPGQGNGYTF
TRBJ2-2	TRBV6-1	CASSRDTVTGELFF
TRBJ2-5	TRBV7-9	CASSLPSVKTQYF
TRBJ2-2	TRBV12-3/TRBV12-4	CATTDRDGTGELFF
TRBJ2-5	TRBV12-3/TRBV12-4	CASSLQQGETQYF
TRBJ1-4	TRBV3-1	CASSQSGSNEKLFF
TRBJ1-1	TRBV12-3/TRBV12-4	CASTQGGNTEAFF
TRBJ1-2	TRBV5-6	CASSPGFNYGYTF
TRBJ1-4	TRBV5-6	CASSLQGLNEKLFF
TRBJ2-1	TRBV4-3	CASSPTDRGGLGEQFF
TRBJ2-3	TRBV12-3/TRBV12-4	CASSLGLAGGGTDTQYF
TRBJ2-5	TRBV11-2	CASSFEGRDETQYF
TRBJ2-6	TRBV19	CASQTGASGANVLTF
TRBJ1-6	TRBV15	CATSRDGAQGGYSPLHF
TRBJ2-3	TRBV6-1	CASRKSQGLPDTQYF
TRBJ1-5	TRBV9	CASSAGGTVNQPQHF
TRBJ2-3	TRBV12-3/TRBV12-4	CASIPTASSTDTQYF
TRBJ1-5	TRBV12-3/TRBV12-4	CASSPTGGHQPQHF
TRBJ1-5	TRBV15	CATSSEGGAQPQHF
TRBJ2-3	TRBV5-1	CASNSGGPTDTQYF
TRBJ2-3	TRBV2	CASSGLVTTDTQYF